Reported below is one TCR beta chain. Participant-given clinical history determined each cohort assignment. These data come from a study of blood T cell repertoires in COVID-19. Profiled with immunoSEQ multiplex PCR; TCRdb holds only in-frame clones, not every one. The sample holds hundreds of thousands of clones, more than 75% seen once. The CDR3 spans 16 residues. V gave up 4 bases and J gave up 4 bases; unmatched junction bases: 5. Germline V CDR1 and CDR2: KGHDR, SFDVKD. The source of this sequence is a woman in her 50s who had recovered from COVID-19. The specimen was PBMCs or T cells enriched from blood (not recorded which). This chain uses TRBV24-1 with TRBJ2-2; 10 bases are shared with TRBD1. CDR3 in DNA: TGTGCCACCAGTGAGTCCGGGACAGGGGCCACCGGGGAGCTGTTTTTT. Its translation is CATSESGTGATGELFF.